These 22 T cell receptor beta chains came from one sample sequenced in a study of blood T cell repertoires in COVID-19. Method: immunoSEQ multiplex PCR; TCRdb's copy keeps in-frame clones and lacks some. The repertoire holds fewer than 150,000 clones, with about four fifths as singletons. Material for sequencing was PBMCs or T cells enriched from blood (not recorded which). Receptors were obtained from a man younger than 45 who had recovered from COVID-19.

This sequence joins TRBV11-2 and TRBJ1-2, with 8 bases aligning to TRBD1. Losses at the gene ends were 3 bases for V and 3 bases for J; bases not matched to a gene: 0. The CDR3 runs to 13 residues. The germline V gene encodes CDR1 SGHAT and CDR2 FQNNGV. This CDR3 reads CASSLTGDYGYTF. The CDR3 DNA reads TGTGCCAGCAGCTTGACAGGGGACTATGGCTACACCTTC.

The chain carries TRBV7-8 and TRBJ2-7, with a tentative D call TRBD1 (6 bases). The CDR3 is 15 residues long. Germline-derived CDR1 and CDR2 are SGHVS and FQNEAQ. V dropped 0 bases and J dropped 4 bases, with 13 bases sitting between them. CDR3 bases: TGTGCCAGCAGCTTAGCTGGGGGCCAAGCTTACGAGCAGTACGTC. It encodes CASSLAGGQAYEQYV.

The chain has TRBV7-8 and TRBJ2-1, with D unclear. The CDR3 consists of 15 residues. The V gene's germline CDR1 is SGHVS and CDR2 FQNEAQ. V lost 4 bases and J 8 bases, leaving 18 bases between the germline ends. The CDR3: CASSYPPPRLDEQFF. The DNA of the CDR3 is TGTGCCAGCAGCTACCCCCCCCCGCGTTTAGATGAGCAGTTCTTC.

The chain employs TRBV2 and TRBJ2-2; 7 nucleotides align to TRBD1. CDR3 length: 14 residues. J gave up 2 bases and V 6 bases, and 3 bases lay outside the gene matches. Germline assignment: CDR1 SNHLY and CDR2 FYNNEI. CDR3 in amino acids: CASRGDSNTGELFF. The CDR3 region has the DNA TGTGCCAGCAGAGGGGACAGCAACACCGGGGAGCTGTTTTTT.

The J gene is TRBJ2-1, the V gene TRBV5-1; TRBD1 aligns across 7 bases. In germline, CDR1 is SGHRS, CDR2 YFSETQ. V lost 3 bases to trimming and J lost 4 bases; unmatched junction nucleotides: 10. The CDR3 totals 16 residues. The CDR3 spells CASSSLEGTDYNEQFF. In nucleotides, the CDR3 is TGCGCCAGCAGCTCTTTGGAAGGGACAGATTACAATGAGCAGTTCTTC.

The DNA of the CDR3 is TGCGCCAGCAGCCCTAGCGGGAGGCCCCCCTACAATGAGCAGTTCTTC. This codes for CASSPSGRPPYNEQFF. The J gene is TRBJ2-1, the V gene TRBV5-1; TRBD2 aligns across 11 bases. J lost 2 bases, V lost 4 bases, and 5 bases had no gene match. Per germline, CDR1 SGHRS and CDR2 YFSETQ. The CDR3 sequence is 16 residues long.

The chain couples TRBV11-2 to TRBJ2-1; D is undetermined. The ends were cut back, 2 bases at V and 3 bases at J, with 8 bases in the middle. Germline V CDR1 and CDR2: SGHAT, FQNNGV. The CDR3 spans 14 residues. The DNA of the CDR3 is TGTGCCAGCAGCTTATCACAGAGCTACAATGAGCAGTTCTTC. It translates to CASSLSQSYNEQFF.

The chain employs TRBV5-6 and TRBJ2-1, with a tentative D call TRBD1 (6 bases). This CDR3 is built from 15 residues. Trimming removed 2 bases at V and 3 bases at J, with 12 bases between. The germline gives CDR1 SGHDT, CDR2 YYEEEE. This chain's CDR3 is CASSFWQGIYNEQFF. In DNA form, the CDR3 reads TGTGCCAGCAGCTTTTGGCAGGGGATCTACAATGAGCAGTTCTTC.

This clone appeared a few times. The chain combines TRBV27 with TRBJ1-4, with 8 bases fitting TRBD1. The CDR3 covers 16 residues. J lost 7 bases, V lost 5 bases, and 12 bases had no gene match. Germline loops: CDR1 MNHEY, CDR2 SMNVEV (reference sequence). This CDR3 is CASSLYTQGAGEKLFF. For the CDR3, the DNA is TGTGCCAGCAGTCTATACACCCAGGGGGCAGGTGAAAAACTGTTTTTT.

This rearrangement joins TRBV7-2 to TRBJ2-2; 7 positions agree with TRBD1. Germline values: CDR1 SGHTA, CDR2 FQGNSA. The CDR3 loop spans 15 amino acids. With V trimmed by 4 bases and J by 4 bases, 6 bases remained unmatched. The CDR3 loop reads CASSSRRQGTGELFF. As DNA, the CDR3 is TGTGCCAGCAGCTCCCGAAGACAGGGCACCGGGGAGCTGTTTTTT.

The CDR3 DNA reads TGTGCCAGCAGTTACAAGGGGTTTAGTTCACCCCTCCACTTT. This translates into CASSYKGFSSPLHF. The chain employs TRBV6-2 or TRBV6-3 and TRBJ1-6, with a possible D match to TRBD1 (5 bases). Germline assignment: CDR1 MNHEY and CDR2 SVGEGT. Trimming shortened V by 2 bases and J by 9 bases, and 11 bases separated the two germline ends. The CDR3 spans 14 residues.

The genes are TRBV7-9 and TRBJ1-1; possibly TRBD1 for D (6 bases). Trimming removed 1 base at V and 5 bases at J, with 14 bases between. Germline-derived CDR1 and CDR2 are SEHNR and FQNEAQ (reference sequence). CDR3 size: 15 residues. CDR3 residues: CASSLVATGYTEAFF. CDR3 bases: TGTGCCAGCAGCTTAGTGGCAACAGGGTATACTGAAGCTTTCTTT.

The CDR3 DNA reads as TGTGCCAGCAGCCAAGATGGAGGCGACACCATATATTTT. Translation: CASSQDGGDTIYF. The genes are TRBV3-1 (or the pseudogene TRBV3-2) and TRBJ1-3, with D hard to call. The V and J ends lost 0 bases and 8 bases respectively, with 8 bases between them. CDR3 length: 13 amino acids. Germline lookup yields CDR1 LGHDT and CDR2 YNNKEL (reference sequence).

CDR3 DNA: TGTGCCAGCAGTGAAGCGGAGGGAAAGAACACTGAAGCTTTCTTT. The encoded protein is CASSEAEGKNTEAFF. The rearrangement uses TRBV6-1 and TRBJ1-1; D uncertain. The V gene lost 0 bases and the J gene lost 1 base, with 9 bases spanning the gap. CDR1 and CDR2 (germline): MNHNS, SASEGT. The CDR3 has 15 amino acids.

This clone was seen only once. The chain combines TRBV19 with TRBJ1-4; 8 bases fit TRBD1. The CDR3 spans 14 residues. With 5 bases clipped from V and 10 bases from J, the junction kept 9 bases outside the gene matches. The germline V gene encodes CDR1 LNHDA and CDR2 SQIVND (reference sequence). As DNA, the CDR3 is TGTGCCAGTAGTCCGGACAGGGCCCGTGGAAAACTGTTTTTT. The encoded protein is CASSPDRARGKLFF.

This clone was seen a single time. The chain has TRBV6-5 and TRBJ1-5; D gene uncertain. The CDR3 consists of 14 residues. Trimming removed 4 bases at V and 9 bases at J, with 16 bases between. The germline V gene encodes CDR1 MNHEY and CDR2 SVGAGI. The DNA for the CDR3 is TGTGCCAGCAGTTCCCGGGAAACGACGGGGCCCCAGCATTTT. This codes for CASSSRETTGPQHF.

The V and J genes are TRBV2 and TRBJ1-5, with TRBD1 matching over 8 bases. The length of the CDR3 is 16 residues. V was pared by 6 bases and J by 0 bases, with 7 bases of the junction left unmatched. The germline CDR1 and CDR2 sequences are SNHLY and FYNNEI. CDR3: CASRNDRGYSNQPQHF. Written as DNA, the CDR3 is TGTGCCAGCAGGAACGACAGGGGTTATAGCAATCAGCCCCAGCATTTT.

The chain links TRBV7-9 to TRBJ1-1; a weak D match, TRBD1 (5 bases). The V end was cut by 5 bases, the J end by 7 bases, with 14 bases between. The CDR3 runs 13 residues. Germline CDR1 is SEHNR and CDR2 is FQNEAQ (reference sequence). CDR3 DNA: TGTGCCAGCAGCGTGGACATCCCTAATGAAGCTTTCTTT. This sequence encodes CASSVDIPNEAFF.

This clone has just a few counts. The rearrangement uses TRBV6-6 and TRBJ1-5, with 11 bases identical to TRBD1. Germline assignment: CDR1 MNHNY and CDR2 SVGAGI (reference sequence). The CDR3 totals 17 residues. V shed 5 bases, J shed 3 bases, and the junction held 9 bases outside the gene matches. This CDR3 is CASSPGTGGVFNQPQHF. In nucleotides, the CDR3 is TGTGCCAGCAGTCCCGGGACAGGGGGGGTGTTCAATCAGCCCCAGCATTTT.

The V and J genes are TRBV19 and TRBJ2-1, with TRBD2 matching over 7 bases. J was trimmed by 9 bases and V by 5 bases; bases with no gene match: 7. CDR3 size: 13 residues. Germline V CDR1 and CDR2: LNHDA, SQIVND (reference sequence). The CDR3 region is CASSPGGAAEQFF. The CDR3 DNA sequence: TGTGCCAGTAGTCCGGGGGGAGCGGCTGAGCAGTTCTTC.

The V call is TRBV6-5, the J call TRBJ2-7; 8 bases align to TRBD2. Germline loops: CDR1 MNHEY, CDR2 SVGAGI. This CDR3 is 15 amino acids long. V dropped 4 bases and J dropped 0; count of bases not matched to a gene: 5. CDR3 region: CASSLSGGSSYEQYF. For the CDR3, the DNA is TGTGCCAGCAGTTTATCGGGGGGGAGCTCCTACGAGCAGTACTTC.

The chain joins TRBV9 to TRBJ2-3; 7 nucleotides agree with TRBD1. Germline-derived CDR1 and CDR2 are SGDLS and YYNGEE. Unmatched junction bases numbered 5, after V lost 1 base and J lost 6 bases. The CDR3 runs 14 residues. The CDR3 nucleotides are TGTGCCAGCAGCGTAAGTGACAGGGAGGATACGCAGTATTTT. Translation: CASSVSDREDTQYF.